This passage covers 2 T cell receptor beta chains from one sample sequenced in a study of relationships among human T cell subsets. The T cell receptor alpha and beta CDR3 regions were amplified from mRNA by semiquantitative ARM-PCR. In ARM-PCR, communal superprimers followed tagged nested gene-specific primers for exponential amplification. TCRdb processed the multiplex PCR reads anew with MiXCR; each CDR3 protein has one entry. The sample holds approximately 13,000 distinct CDR3 sequences, roughly 60% seen once. Anti-CD25 beads selected CD4+CD25+ regulatory T cells from positively selected CD4+ cells. Source material: Tregs sorted from blood. All receptors derive from a man aged 35 to 55 in good health.

The chain links TRBV4-1 to TRBJ2-5, with 10 bases identical to TRBD2. Trimming took 0 bases from V and 1 from J; bases not matched to a gene: 8. Germline CDR1 MGHRA, CDR2 YSYEKL. CDR3 length: 18 residues. The CDR3 DNA reads TGCGCCAGCAGCCAAGATCTAACTAGCGGGGCGATCCAAGAGACCCAGTACTTC. This translates into CASSQDLTSGAIQETQYF.

The chain combines TRBV2 with TRBJ2-3; 7 bases fit TRBD2. CDR1 and CDR2 from the germline V gene are SNHLY and FYNNEI. V lost 7 bases to trimming and J lost 11 bases; unmatched junction nucleotides: 18. There are 15 residues in the CDR3. CDR3 region: CASTPRASGLGGQYF. Written as DNA, the CDR3 is TGTGCCAGCACCCCTAGGGCTAGCGGCCTCGGCGGGCAGTATTTT.